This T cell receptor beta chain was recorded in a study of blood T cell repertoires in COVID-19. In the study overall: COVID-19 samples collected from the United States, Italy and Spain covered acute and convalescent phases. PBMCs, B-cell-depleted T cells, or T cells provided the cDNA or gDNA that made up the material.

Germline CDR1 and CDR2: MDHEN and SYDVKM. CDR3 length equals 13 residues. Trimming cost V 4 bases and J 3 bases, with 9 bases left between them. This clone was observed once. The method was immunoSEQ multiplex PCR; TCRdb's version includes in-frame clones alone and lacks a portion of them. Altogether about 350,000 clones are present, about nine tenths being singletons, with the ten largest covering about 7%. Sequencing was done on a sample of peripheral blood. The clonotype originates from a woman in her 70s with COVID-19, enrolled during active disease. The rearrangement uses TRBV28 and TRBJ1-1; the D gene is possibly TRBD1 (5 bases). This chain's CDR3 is CASSWGHYTEAFF. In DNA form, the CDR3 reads TGTGCCAGCAGTTGGGGCCACTACACTGAAGCTTTCTTT.